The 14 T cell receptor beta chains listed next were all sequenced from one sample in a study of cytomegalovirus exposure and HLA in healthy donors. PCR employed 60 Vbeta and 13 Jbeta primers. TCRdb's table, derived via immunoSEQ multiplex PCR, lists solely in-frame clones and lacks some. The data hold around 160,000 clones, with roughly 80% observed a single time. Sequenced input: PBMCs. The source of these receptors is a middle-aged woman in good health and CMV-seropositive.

CDR3 protein: CASSRLAGGHNEQFF. CDR3 DNA: TGTGCCAGCAGCAGGCTAGCGGGAGGACACAATGAGCAGTTCTTC. The chain recombines TRBV28 with TRBJ2-1; TRBD2 agrees at 11 bases. Germline CDR1 reads MDHEN; CDR2 reads SYDVKM. The V and J ends lost 6 bases and 5 bases, in that order; junction bases with no gene match: 6. The CDR3 consists of 15 residues.

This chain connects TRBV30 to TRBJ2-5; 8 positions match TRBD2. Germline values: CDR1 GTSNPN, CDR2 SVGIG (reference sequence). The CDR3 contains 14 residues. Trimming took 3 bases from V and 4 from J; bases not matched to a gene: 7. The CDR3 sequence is CAWRLGAGGETQYF. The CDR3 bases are TGTGCCTGGAGGCTAGGCGCGGGGGGAGAGACCCAGTACTTC.

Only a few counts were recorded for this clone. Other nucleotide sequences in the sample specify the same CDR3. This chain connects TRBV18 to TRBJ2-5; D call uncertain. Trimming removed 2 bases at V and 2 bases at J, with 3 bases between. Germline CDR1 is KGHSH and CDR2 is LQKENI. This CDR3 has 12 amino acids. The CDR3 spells CASSPSQETQYF. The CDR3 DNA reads TGTGCCAGCTCACCATCTCAAGAGACCCAGTACTTC.

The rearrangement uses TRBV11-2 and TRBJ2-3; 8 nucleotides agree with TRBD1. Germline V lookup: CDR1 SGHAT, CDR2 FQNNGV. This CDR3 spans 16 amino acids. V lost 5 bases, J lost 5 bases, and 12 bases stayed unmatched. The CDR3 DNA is TGTGCCAGCAGCCCCTGGCTCCAGGGGGCGGGAGATACGCAGTATTTT. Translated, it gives CASSPWLQGAGDTQYF.

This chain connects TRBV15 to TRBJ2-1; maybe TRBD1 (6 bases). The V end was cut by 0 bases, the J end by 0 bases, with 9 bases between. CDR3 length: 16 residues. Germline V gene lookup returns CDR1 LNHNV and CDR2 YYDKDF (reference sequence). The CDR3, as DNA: TGTGCCACCAGCAGAGATACAGGGAACTCCTACAATGAGCAGTTCTTC. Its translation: CATSRDTGNSYNEQFF.

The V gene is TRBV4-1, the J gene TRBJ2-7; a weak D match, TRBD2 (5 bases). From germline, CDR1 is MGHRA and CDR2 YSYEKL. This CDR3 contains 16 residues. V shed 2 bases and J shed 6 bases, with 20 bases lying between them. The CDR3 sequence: CASSQTRTDGVPEQYF. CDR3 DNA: TGCGCCAGCAGCCAAACCAGAACGGACGGGGTCCCCGAGCAGTACTTC.

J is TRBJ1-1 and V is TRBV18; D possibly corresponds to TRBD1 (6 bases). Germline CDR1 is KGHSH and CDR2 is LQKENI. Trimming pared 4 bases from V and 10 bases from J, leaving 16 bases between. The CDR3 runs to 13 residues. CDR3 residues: CASSQDGQRGAFF. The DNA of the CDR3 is TGTGCCAGCTCACAGGACGGACAGAGAGGAGCTTTCTTT.

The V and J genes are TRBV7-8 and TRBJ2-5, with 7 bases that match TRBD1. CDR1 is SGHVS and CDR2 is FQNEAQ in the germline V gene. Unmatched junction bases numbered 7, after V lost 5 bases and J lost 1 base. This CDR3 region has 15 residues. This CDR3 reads CASSTRDRSQETQYF. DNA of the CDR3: TGTGCCAGCAGCACTAGGGACAGAAGCCAAGAGACCCAGTACTTC.

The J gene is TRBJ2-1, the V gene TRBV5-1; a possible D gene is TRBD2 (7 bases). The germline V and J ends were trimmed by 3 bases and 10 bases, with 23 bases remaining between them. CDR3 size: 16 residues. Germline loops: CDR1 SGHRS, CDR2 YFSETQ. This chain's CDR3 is CASSSSTGAGAREQFF. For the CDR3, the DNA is TGCGCCAGCAGCTCCAGTACGGGGGCGGGAGCTCGCGAGCAGTTCTTC.

The CDR3 here is CASRRGQGRSTIYF. The CDR3 DNA reads as TGTGCCAGCAGACGAGGACAGGGTCGGTCGACCATATATTTT. The V call is TRBV6-6, the J call TRBJ1-3; 8 bases map to TRBD1. Unmatched junction bases numbered 11, after V lost 6 bases and J lost 10 bases. Germline V CDR1 and CDR2: MNHNY, SVGAGI (reference sequence). The CDR3 is 14 amino acids.

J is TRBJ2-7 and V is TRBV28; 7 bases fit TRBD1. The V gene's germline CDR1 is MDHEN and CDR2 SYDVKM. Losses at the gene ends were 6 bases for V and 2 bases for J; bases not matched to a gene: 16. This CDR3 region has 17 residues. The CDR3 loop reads CASSHNSLGQTTYEQYF. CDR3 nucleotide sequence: TGTGCCAGCAGCCATAACTCCTTGGGACAGACCACCTACGAGCAGTACTTC.

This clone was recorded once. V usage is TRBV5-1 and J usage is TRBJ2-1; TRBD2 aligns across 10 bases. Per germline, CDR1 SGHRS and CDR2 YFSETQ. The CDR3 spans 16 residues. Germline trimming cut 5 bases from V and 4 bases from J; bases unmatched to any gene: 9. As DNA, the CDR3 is TGCGCCAGCAGAGACGAACGACTAGCGGGTTACAATGAGCAGTTCTTC. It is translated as CASRDERLAGYNEQFF.

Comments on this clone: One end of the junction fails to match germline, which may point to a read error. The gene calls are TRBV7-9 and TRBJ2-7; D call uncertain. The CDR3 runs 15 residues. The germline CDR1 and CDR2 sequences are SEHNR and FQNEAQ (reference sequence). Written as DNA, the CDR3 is TGTTCCAGCAGCCCGTTTGCGAGCTCCTTCTACGAGCAGTACTTC. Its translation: CSSSPFASSFYEQYF.

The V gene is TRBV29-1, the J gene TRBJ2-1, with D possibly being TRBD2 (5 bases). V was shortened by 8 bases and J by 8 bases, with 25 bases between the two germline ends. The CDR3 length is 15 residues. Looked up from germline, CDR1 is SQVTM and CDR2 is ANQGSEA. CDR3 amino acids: CSTLGEEDGWDEQFF. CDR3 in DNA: TGCAGCACGTTGGGAGAGGAGGACGGTTGGGATGAGCAGTTCTTC.